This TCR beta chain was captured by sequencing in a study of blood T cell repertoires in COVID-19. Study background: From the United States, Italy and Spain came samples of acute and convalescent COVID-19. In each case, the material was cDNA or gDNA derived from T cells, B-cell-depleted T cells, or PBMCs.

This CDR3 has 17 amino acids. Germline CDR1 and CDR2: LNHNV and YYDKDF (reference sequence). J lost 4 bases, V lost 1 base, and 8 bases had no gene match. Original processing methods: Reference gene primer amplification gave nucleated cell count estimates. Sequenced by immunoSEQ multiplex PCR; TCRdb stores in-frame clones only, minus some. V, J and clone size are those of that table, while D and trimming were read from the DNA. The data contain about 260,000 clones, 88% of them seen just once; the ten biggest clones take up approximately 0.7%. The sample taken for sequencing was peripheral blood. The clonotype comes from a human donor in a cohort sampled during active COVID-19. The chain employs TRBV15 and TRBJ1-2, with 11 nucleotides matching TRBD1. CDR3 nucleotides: TGTGCCACCAGCAGAGGGACAGGGGGCGAATTGAGCTATGGCTACACCTTC. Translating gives CATSRGTGGELSYGYTF.